This entry features one T cell receptor beta chain sequence. This receptor's antigen is unknown. Base qualities are not at hand, and no much larger clone is one base apart. The sample originates from a study of T cell responses to AZD1222 COVID-19 vaccine (dated by TCRdb to about 2021). A note on the overall study: TCR sequencing was performed for more than 230 trial participants, of whom approximately 200 were given two doses of AZD1222 and around 25 were given two doses of MenACWY control vaccine. Enrollment into the trials was organized by age into subgroups of 18-55, 56-69 and 70-plus years, and those subgroups contained approximately 160, 26 and 62 TCR-sequenced participants, respectively.

The CDR3 regions of human TCRbeta chains were analyzed by immunosequencing. Concerning the study's data processing: TCRs in the repertoires were matched against a reference library of SARS-CoV-2-specific TCRs that had been generated with the MIRA antigen-specificity platform. Breadth was defined as the fraction of unique TCRs that were SARS-CoV-2-associated, and depth was defined as the fraction of total T cells that were SARS-CoV-2-associated. Each spike-specific TCR was assigned to its reactive spike region and to a CD4 or CD8 class using the MIRA data. Log10-transformed breadth and depth values were compared by one-way ANOVA with Sidak's multiple comparisons tests. This immuneACCESS table, as held by TCRdb, lists in-frame sequences with V and J called but not all clones. Of the missing ones, under half trace to an unresolved V gene in checked studies; the others have no known cause. Clonal size and the V and J genes are those of that table, whereas D and trimming came from the DNA. The sample table shows 95,000 to 120,000 clones, and about 91% are seen once. The ten biggest clones cover 5.5% to 7.5% of the sample.

The time point label on this specimen signifies: about 28 days (+/-7) after the second vaccine dose. AZD1222 recipients given second doses at about 4 weeks or at about 12 weeks were pooled, since spike-specific TCR depth and breadth were not found to differ between the two schedules. Vaccinee samples came from UK trials COV001 and COV002, including a single-blind randomized controlled phase 2/3 trial of AZD1222 (ChAdOx1 nCoV-19) in healthy adults. For TCRbeta chain sequencing, PBMC samples from trial participants were taken at day 0 and at day 28 after the second dose. Study-level results and caveats: Because no samples from the day 14 peak response were available, repertoires could be characterized only after the peak T cell response. After two AZD1222 doses, spike-specific TCR breadth and depth were significantly higher than at day 0 and than in MenACWY recipients. The whole spike protein was spanned by vaccine-associated CD4 TCRs, and dominant responses were seen in regions 160-218 and 743-854. Participants were mostly white British and included more females than males, and it was suggested by the authors that clonal diversity may have been underestimated. In the small 56-69-year group, the increase in depth fell short of significance, most likely because of low power. Nearly half of unique spike-specific TCRs reportedly recognized epitopes outside regions mutated in the B.1.351 and B.1.1.7 variants. Conclusions about previously exposed vaccinees were limited because only six or seven AZD1222 recipients were SARS-CoV-2 seropositive at baseline.

Taken from cysteine to phenylalanine, the CDR3 has 12 residues. Of all the DNA, just the CDR3 is kept, 36 bases in frame from base 1. The germline V gene (reference sequence) yields LGHDT for CDR1 and YNNKEL for CDR2. V loses 2 bases of germline sequence and J loses 10 bases, and the interval between the two ends is 11 bases. In this chain, TRBV3-1 (or the pseudogene TRBV3-2) is recombined with TRBJ1-2, with the D gene not confidently named. The sequencing here drew on peripheral blood, taken 28 days after the second AZD1222 dose. The clonotype originates from an adult who received the AZD1222 COVID-19 vaccine. CDR3 loop: CASSQSGIYYTF. The DNA reads TGTGCCAGCAGCCAATCCGGGATTTACTACACCTTC.